The TCR beta chain described here comes from a study of blood T cell repertoires in COVID-19. Per the original data handling: Reference gene primer amplification yielded estimated nucleated cell counts. Only in-frame clones appear in the TCRdb table, and some are missing; sequencing was by immunoSEQ multiplex PCR. That table supplies the V and J calls and clone size; D and trimming were determined from the DNA. The table has 95,000 to 150,000 clones, 60% to 80% seen once; the top ten hold 6.5% to 9%. This CDR3 has 16 residues. The junction had 5 bases not matched to a gene; V was cut back by 1 base and J by 2 bases. Germline CDR1 is SGHKS and CDR2 is YYEKEE (reference sequence).

The chain combines TRBV5-5 with TRBJ2-7, with TRBD2 matching over 11 bases. This sequence originates from a human donor in a cohort sampled during active COVID-19. Sequencing used peripheral blood. Here the CDR3 DNA reads TGTGCCAGCAGCTTGCTAGCGGGAGGAGGCCCCTACGAGCAGTACTTC. Its translation is CASSLLAGGGPYEQYF. Complete variable domain (other parts from reference TRBV5-5 and TRBJ2-7): DAGVTQSPTHLIKTRGQQVTLRCSPISGHKSVSWYQQVLGQGPQFIFQYYEKEERGRGNFPDRFSARQFPNYSSELNVNALLLGDSALYLCASSLLAGGGPYEQYFGPGTRLTVT.